The clone carrying this T cell receptor (beta chain) occurred many times. As yet, its antigen is unknown. Libraries for TCR beta were made by quantitative 5'-RACE with molecular barcodes. TCRdb reprocessed the 5' RACE reads via MiXCR and lists one record per CDR3 protein. Here the sample spans 400,000 to 450,000 distinct CDR3 sequences, 17% being singletons. The data derive from a study of CD8 T cells in ankylosing spondylitis. General study findings and limits: A subset of motif variants has previously been described in the synovial fluid and blood of reactive arthritis. Disease-linked clones were found to be CD8+ and relatively rare in peripheral blood. Disease-linked clones were reportedly significantly enriched in matched ankylosing spondylitis synovial fluid. There was a TCR beta motif, made of several highly homologous variants, that appeared characteristic of ankylosing spondylitis blood.

Sequenced: blood, either unsorted or a sorted T cell fraction (not recorded which). The source is a male donor with ankylosing spondylitis.

CDR3 amino acids: CASSQQLNTEAFF. The CDR3 coding sequence is TGCGCCAGCAGCCAACAGCTGAACACTGAAGCTTTCTTT. The chain uses TRBV4-3 and TRBJ1-1; D not certain. Germline CDR1 LGHNA, CDR2 YSLEER. This CDR3 comprises 13 residues. The V gene lost 2 bases and the J gene lost 0 bases, with 4 bases spanning the gap.